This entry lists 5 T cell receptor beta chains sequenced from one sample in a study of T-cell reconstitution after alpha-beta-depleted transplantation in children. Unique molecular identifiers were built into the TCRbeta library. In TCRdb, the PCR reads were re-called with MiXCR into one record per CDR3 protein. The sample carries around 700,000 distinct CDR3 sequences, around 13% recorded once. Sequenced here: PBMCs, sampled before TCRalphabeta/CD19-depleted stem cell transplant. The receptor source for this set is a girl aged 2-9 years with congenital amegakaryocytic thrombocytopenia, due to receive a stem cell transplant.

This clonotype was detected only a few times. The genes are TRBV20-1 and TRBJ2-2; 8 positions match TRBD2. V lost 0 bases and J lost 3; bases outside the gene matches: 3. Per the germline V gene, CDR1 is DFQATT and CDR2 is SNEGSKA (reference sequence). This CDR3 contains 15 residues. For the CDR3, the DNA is TGCAGTGCTAGAGATCAGCGGGGGTACACCGGGGAGCTGTTTTTT. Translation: CSARDQRGYTGELFF.

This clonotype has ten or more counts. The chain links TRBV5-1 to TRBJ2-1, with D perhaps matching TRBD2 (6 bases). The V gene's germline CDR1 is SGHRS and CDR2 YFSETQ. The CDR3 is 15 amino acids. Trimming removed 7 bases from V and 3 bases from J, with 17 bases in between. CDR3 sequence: CASQEEDYLYNEQFF. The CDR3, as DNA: TGCGCCAGCCAGGAAGAGGACTACCTCTACAATGAGCAGTTCTTC. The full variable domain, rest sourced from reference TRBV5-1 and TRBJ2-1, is KAGVTQTPRYLIKTRGQQVTLSCSPISGHRSVSWYQQTPGQGLQFLFEYFSETQRNKGNFPGRFSGRQFSNSRSEMNVSTLELGDSALYLCASQEEDYLYNEQFFGPGTRLTVL.

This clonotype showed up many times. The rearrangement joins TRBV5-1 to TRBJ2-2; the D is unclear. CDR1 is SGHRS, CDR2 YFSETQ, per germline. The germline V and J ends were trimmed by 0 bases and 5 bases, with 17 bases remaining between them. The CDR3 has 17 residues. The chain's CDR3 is CASSLDPLPQPTGELFF. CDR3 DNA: TGCGCCAGCAGCTTGGACCCGCTCCCTCAGCCGACCGGGGAGCTGTTTTTT. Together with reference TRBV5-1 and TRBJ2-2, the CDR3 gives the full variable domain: KAGVTQTPRYLIKTRGQQVTLSCSPISGHRSVSWYQQTPGQGLQFLFEYFSETQRNKGNFPGRFSGRQFSNSRSEMNVSTLELGDSALYLCASSLDPLPQPTGELFFGEGSRLTVL.

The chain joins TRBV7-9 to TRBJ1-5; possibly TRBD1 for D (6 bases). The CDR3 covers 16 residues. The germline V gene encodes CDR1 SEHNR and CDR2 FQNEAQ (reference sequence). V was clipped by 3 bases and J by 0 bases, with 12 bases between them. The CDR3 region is CASSFTGIDSNQPQHF. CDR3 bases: TGTGCCAGCAGCTTCACAGGGATCGATAGCAATCAGCCCCAGCATTTT.

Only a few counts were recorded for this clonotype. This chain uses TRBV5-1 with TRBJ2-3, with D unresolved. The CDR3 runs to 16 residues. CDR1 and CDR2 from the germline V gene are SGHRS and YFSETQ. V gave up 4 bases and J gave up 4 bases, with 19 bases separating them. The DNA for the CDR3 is TGCGCCAGCAGCCCGTTGGCGGACCAGGCCCCAGATACGCAGTATTTT. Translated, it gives CASSPLADQAPDTQYF.